This is a list of T cell receptor beta chains from one sample in a study of beta chain features in type 1 diabetes. Produced via immunoSEQ multiplex PCR; TCRdb's table is partial and in-frame only. The sample lists roughly 610,000 clones, around 15% occurring once. The sample comprised naive CD4+ T cells from blood. These receptors were obtained from a man aged 18 to 35 in good health. Each CDR3 is given with its conserved first and last residue. The D gene is left open where the match is weak. Clone size appears in some rows only: once, few, many, or a class for an expanded clone.

clone_size	v_call	d_call	cdr3_length	j_call	cdr3_nt	cdr3_aa
-	TRBV30	TRBD1	15	TRBJ1-2	TGTGCCTGTCTTCCGGGACAGCTGACTAACTATGGCTACACCTTC	CACLPGQLTNYGYTF
few	TRBV25-1	TRBD1	12	TRBJ2-1	TGTGCCAGCAGTGGAGGGGGCGGTGAGCAGTTCTTC	CASSGGGGEQFF
-	TRBV18	TRBD1	14	TRBJ2-7	TGTGCCAGCTCACCACCGGGACAGTCCTACGAGCAGTATTTC	CASSPPGQSYEQYF
-	TRBV9	-	17	TRBJ2-3	TGTGCCAGCAGCGTACGTCAGGAGCCAGGGGGCACAGATACGCAGTATTTT	CASSVRQEPGGTDTQYF
-	TRBV6-6	TRBD1	16	TRBJ2-5	TGTGCCAGCAGTTACCCTCCGGGACAGGGTGAAGAGACCCAGTACTTC	CASSYPPGQGEETQYF
few	TRBV21-1	-	14	TRBJ1-5	TGTGCCAGCAGCAAAGCGGAGGGGCATCAGCCCCAGCATTTT	CASSKAEGHQPQHF
-	TRBV7-2	-	11	TRBJ2-5	TGTGCCAGCGGGCAACAAGAGACCCAGTACTTC	CASGQQETQYF
-	TRBV5-6	-	15	TRBJ2-2	TGTGCCAGCAGAACCTTCCTGGCTGAGACCGGGGAGCTGTTTTTT	CASRTFLAETGELFF
-	TRBV6-1	-	13	TRBJ1-5	TGTGCCAGCTCAGGGAGTGGCAATCAGCCCCAGCATTTT	CASSGSGNQPQHF
-	TRBV6-5	-	16	TRBJ2-7	TGTGCCAGCAGTTACGACTACAGGGGGGGCAACTACGAGCAGTACTTC	CASSYDYRGGNYEQYF
-	TRBV27	TRBD2	15	TRBJ2-1	TGTGCCAGCAGTTCCCTAGCGGGAGGGCCATATGAGCAGTTCTTC	CASSSLAGGPYEQFF
few	TRBV28	-	16	TRBJ2-7	TGTGCCAGCAGTAAGACGGGGCTTCGGGCAAGGGACGAGCAGTACTTC	CASSKTGLRARDEQYF
-	TRBV18	-	14	TRBJ1-2	TGTGCCAGCTCACCATCCTCAGGGTACTATGGCTACACCTTC	CASSPSSGYYGYTF
few	TRBV9	-	15	TRBJ1-2	TGTGCCAGCAGCGTAGAAGATGGGACCCGGAGCGGCTACACCTTC	CASSVEDGTRSGYTF
few	TRBV28	-	15	TRBJ2-7	TGTGCCAGCAGCCCACAGGGTTTAGGGTCCTACGAGCAGTACTTC	CASSPQGLGSYEQYF
few	TRBV28	TRBD2	15	TRBJ2-7	TGTGCCAGCAGTCCTCCTAGCGGGAACGCCTACGAGCAGTACTTC	CASSPPSGNAYEQYF
-	TRBV9	TRBD2	16	TRBJ2-1	TGTGCCAGCAGCGTTACGTCGGGAGGCCAGATCAGTGAGCAGTTCTTC	CASSVTSGGQISEQFF
few	TRBV6-6	-	15	TRBJ2-3	TGTGCCAGCAGCCGCGGGACTTCCCCGGCGGATACGCAGTATTTT	CASSRGTSPADTQYF